The clone carrying this T cell receptor beta chain was recorded only once. Its antigen remains unidentified. Sequencing used immunoSEQ multiplex PCR; TCRdb keeps in-frame clones, though not all of them. This repertoire shows 65,000 to 90,000 clones, 85% found once; its top ten account for about 0.6%. The entry originates in a study of OX40 agonist ivuxolimab in advanced cancers. Background on the study: As their treatment, patients were administered ivuxolimab, an agonistic anti-OX40 (CD134) antibody. A history of anti-PD-1, anti-PD-L1 or anti-CTLA-4 therapy was acceptable, and around 36% had some. Study outcomes and limitations: At doses 0.1 to 3.0 mg/kg, CD4+ and CD8+ clones expanded.

CDR3 length: 13 residues. V shed 5 bases, J shed 15 bases, and the junction held 7 bases outside the gene matches. Germline CDR1 MNHEY, CDR2 SVGAGI. The chain carries TRBV6-5 and TRBJ2-1; 13 positions match TRBD2. The source of this sequence is an adult with an advanced solid tumor such as melanoma, head and neck, liver or kidney cancer. The sequences come from CD4+ or CD8+ T cells sorted from blood, collected in a trial of the OX40 agonist ivuxolimab. CDR3 DNA sequence: TGTGCCAGCAGTCACCCGGGACTAGCGGGGATGTTCTTC. Translation: CASSHPGLAGMFF.